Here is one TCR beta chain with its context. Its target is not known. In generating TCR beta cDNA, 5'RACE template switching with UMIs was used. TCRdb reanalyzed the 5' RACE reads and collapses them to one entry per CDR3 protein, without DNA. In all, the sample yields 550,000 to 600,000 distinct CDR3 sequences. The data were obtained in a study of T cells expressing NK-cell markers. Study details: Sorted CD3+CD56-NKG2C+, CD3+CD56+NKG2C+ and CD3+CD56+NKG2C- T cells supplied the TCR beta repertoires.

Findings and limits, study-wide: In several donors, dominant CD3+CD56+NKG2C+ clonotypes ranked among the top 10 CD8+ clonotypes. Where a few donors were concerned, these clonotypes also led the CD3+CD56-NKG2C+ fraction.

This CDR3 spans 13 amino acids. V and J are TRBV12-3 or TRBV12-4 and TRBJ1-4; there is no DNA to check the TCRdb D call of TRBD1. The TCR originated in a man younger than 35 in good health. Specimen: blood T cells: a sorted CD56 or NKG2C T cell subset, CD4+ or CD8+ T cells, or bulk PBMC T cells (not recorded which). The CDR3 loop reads CASSFGDRAKLFF.